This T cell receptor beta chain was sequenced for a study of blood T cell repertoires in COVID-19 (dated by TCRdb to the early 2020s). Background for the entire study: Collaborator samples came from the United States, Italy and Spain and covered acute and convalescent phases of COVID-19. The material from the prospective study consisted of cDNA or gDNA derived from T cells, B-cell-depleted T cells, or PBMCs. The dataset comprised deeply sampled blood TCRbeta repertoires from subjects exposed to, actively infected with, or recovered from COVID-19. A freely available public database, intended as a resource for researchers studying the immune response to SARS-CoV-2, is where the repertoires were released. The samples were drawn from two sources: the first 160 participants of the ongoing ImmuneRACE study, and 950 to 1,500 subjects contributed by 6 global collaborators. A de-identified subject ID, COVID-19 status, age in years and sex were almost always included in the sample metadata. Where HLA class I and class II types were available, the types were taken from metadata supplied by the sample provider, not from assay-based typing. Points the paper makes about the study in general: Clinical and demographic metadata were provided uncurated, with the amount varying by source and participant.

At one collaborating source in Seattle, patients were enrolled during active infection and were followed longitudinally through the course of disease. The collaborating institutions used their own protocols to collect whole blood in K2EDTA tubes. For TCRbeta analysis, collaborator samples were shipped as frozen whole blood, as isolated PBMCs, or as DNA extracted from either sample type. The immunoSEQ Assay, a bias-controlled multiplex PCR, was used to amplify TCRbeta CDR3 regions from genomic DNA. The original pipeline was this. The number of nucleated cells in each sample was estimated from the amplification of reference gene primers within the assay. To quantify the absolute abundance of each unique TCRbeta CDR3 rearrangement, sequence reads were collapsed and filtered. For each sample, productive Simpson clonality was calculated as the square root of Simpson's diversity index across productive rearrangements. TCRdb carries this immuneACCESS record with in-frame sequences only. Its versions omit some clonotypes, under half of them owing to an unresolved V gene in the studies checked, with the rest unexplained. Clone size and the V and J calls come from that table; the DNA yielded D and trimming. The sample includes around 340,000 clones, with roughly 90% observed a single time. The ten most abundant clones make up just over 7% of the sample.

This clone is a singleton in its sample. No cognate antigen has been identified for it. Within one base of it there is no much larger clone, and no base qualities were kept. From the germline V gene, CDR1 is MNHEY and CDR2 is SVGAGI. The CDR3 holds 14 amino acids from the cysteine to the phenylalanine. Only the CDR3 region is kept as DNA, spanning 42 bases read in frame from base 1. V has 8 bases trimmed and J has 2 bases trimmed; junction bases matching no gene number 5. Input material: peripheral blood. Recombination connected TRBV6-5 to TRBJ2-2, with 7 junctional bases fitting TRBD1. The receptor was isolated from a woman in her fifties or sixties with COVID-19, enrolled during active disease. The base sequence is TGTGCCAGCCTGGGACAGCGTAACACCGGGGAGCTGTTTTTT. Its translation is CASLGQRNTGELFF.